Shown below are 6 T cell receptor beta chains from a single sample sequenced in a study of early T cells in non-severe SARS-CoV-2 infection. TCRdb re-analysed the 5' RACE reads in MiXCR, keeping a single row per CDR3 protein. The sample shows more than 15,000 distinct CDR3 sequences, around 5.8% of them seen only once. Sequencing used whole blood, obtained at baseline. The receptors originated from an adult who was a healthcare worker with PCR-confirmed SARS-CoV-2 infection or an uninfected control (not recorded which).

Sample share makes this clonotype medium-sized (0.01 to 0.1%). This chain's CDR3 is CSARAGSNYGYTF. The DNA for the CDR3 is TGCAGTGCTAGAGCCGGGAGTAACTATGGCTACACCTTC. The chain recombines TRBV20-1 with TRBJ1-2; D remains ambiguous. Trimming took 1 base from V and 1 from J, leaving 7 bases between them. Germline loops: CDR1 DFQATT, CDR2 SNEGSKA (reference sequence). The CDR3 is 13 amino acids.

The rearrangement links TRBV10-2 to TRBJ2-3; 7 positions match TRBD2. This CDR3 has 13 amino acids. Germline lookup yields CDR1 WSHSY and CDR2 SAAADI. V lost 9 bases to trimming and J lost 1 base; unmatched junction nucleotides: 4. The CDR3 sequence: CASTLAGTDTQYF. The CDR3 DNA reads TGCGCCAGTACTCTAGCGGGCACAGATACGCAGTATTTT.

This clonotype showed up just a few times. The chain has TRBV5-4 and TRBJ2-7, with TRBD1 matching 9 bases. The germline V gene encodes CDR1 SGHNT and CDR2 YYREEE (reference sequence). CDR3 length equals 16 residues. V was clipped by 3 bases and J by 2 bases; unmatched bases: 9. CDR3 protein: CASSSPNRGRTYEQYF. The CDR3 region has the DNA TGTGCCAGCAGCTCACCAAACAGGGGGCGCACCTACGAGCAGTACTTC.

Sample share makes this clonotype medium-sized. This chain joins TRBV20-1 and TRBJ2-3, with D possibly TRBD1 on 6 matching bases. V lost 3 bases and J 2 bases, leaving 15 bases between the germline ends. This CDR3 is built from 15 residues. CDR1 and CDR2 from the germline V gene are DFQATT and SNEGSKA (reference sequence). CDR3 coding DNA: TGCAGTGCTAGTCCCGCCACAGGGTACACAGATACGCAGTATTTT. It specifies CSASPATGYTDTQYF.

This clonotype was seen repeatedly, ten times or more. The chain is built from TRBV11-2 and TRBJ1-2; 9 bases map to TRBD1. This CDR3 spans 14 amino acids. Germline CDR1 reads SGHAT; CDR2 reads FQNNGV. The junction had 4 bases not matched to a gene; V was cut back by 0 bases and J by 8 bases. In DNA, the CDR3 is TGTGCCAGCAGCTTAGAACGGACAGGGGAAGGCTACACCTTC. Amino acids: CASSLERTGEGYTF.

Ten or more counts support this clonotype. The chain employs TRBV20-1 and TRBJ2-7; 7 bases fit TRBD1. CDR1 and CDR2 (germline): DFQATT, SNEGSKA (reference sequence). The CDR3 is 14 amino acids. V trimming: 6 bases; J trimming: 1 base; junction bases outside the gene matches: 9. The CDR3 is CSARQGAESYEQYF. Here the CDR3 DNA reads TGCAGTGCGAGACAGGGTGCGGAATCCTACGAGCAGTACTTC.